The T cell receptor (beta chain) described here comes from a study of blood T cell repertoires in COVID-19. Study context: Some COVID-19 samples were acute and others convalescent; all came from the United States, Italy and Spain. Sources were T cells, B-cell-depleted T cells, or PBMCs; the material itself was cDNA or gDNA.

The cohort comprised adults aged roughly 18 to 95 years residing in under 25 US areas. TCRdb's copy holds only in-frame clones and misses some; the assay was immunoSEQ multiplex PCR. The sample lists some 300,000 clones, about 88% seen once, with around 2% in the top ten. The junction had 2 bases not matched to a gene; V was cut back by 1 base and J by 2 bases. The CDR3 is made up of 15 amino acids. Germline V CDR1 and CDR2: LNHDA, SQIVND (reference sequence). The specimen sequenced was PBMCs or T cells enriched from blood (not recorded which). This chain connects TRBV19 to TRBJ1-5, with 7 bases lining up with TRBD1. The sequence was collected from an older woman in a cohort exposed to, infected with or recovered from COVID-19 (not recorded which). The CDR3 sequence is CASSIVQGGNQPQHF. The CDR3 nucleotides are TGTGCCAGTAGTATAGTTCAGGGGGGCAATCAGCCCCAGCATTTT. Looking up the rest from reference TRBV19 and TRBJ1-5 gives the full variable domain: DGGITQSPKYLFRKEGQNVTLSCEQNLNHDAMYWYRQDPGQGLRLIYYSQIVNDFQKGDIAEGYSVSREKKESFPLTVTSAQKNPTAFYLCASSIVQGGNQPQHFGDGTRLSIL.